Shown below are 9 T cell receptor beta chains from a single sample sequenced in a study of yellow fever vaccine responses in identical twins. TCRdb re-derived calls from the RT-PCR reads in MiXCR, one entry per CDR3 protein. The sample lists approximately 6,900 distinct CDR3 sequences; around 83% were seen once. Sequencing used T cells from blood (PBMCs), unsorted or a sorted subset (not recorded which), obtained before or after yellow fever vaccination (not recorded which). The receptors stem from a woman aged 18-29 years who received the yellow fever vaccine.

The J gene is TRBJ2-5, the V gene TRBV2; D may be TRBD1 (5 bases). Trimming removed 3 bases at V and 1 base at J, with 6 bases between. Germline V lookup: CDR1 SNHLY, CDR2 FYNNEI. The CDR3 loop spans 13 amino acids. The CDR3 coding sequence is TGTGCCAGCAGTGACAGGGCCCAAGAGACCCAGTACTTC. Protein sequence: CASSDRAQETQYF.

This chain uses TRBV29-1 with TRBJ2-7; D is unclear. The V gene lost 0 bases and the J gene lost 2 bases, with 5 bases spanning the gap. The CDR3 spans 12 residues. Looked up from germline, CDR1 is SQVTM and CDR2 is ANQGSEA. The CDR3 is CSVEDTAYEQYF. As DNA, the CDR3 is TGCAGCGTTGAAGATACCGCCTACGAGCAGTACTTC.

The chain joins TRBV13 to TRBJ2-1, with 8 positions matching TRBD2. CDR3 length: 14 residues. CDR1 is PRHDT and CDR2 is FYEKMQ in the germline V gene (reference sequence). J lost 5 bases, V lost 6 bases, and 6 bases had no gene match. CDR3 region: CASSSGLADNEQFF. The DNA for the CDR3 is TGTGCCAGCAGTTCCGGACTAGCAGACAATGAGCAGTTCTTC.

The rearrangement joins TRBV29-1 to TRBJ2-1, with D possibly called TRBD1 or TRBD2 (5 bases each). Germline values: CDR1 SQVTM, CDR2 ANQGSEA. This CDR3 spans 15 amino acids. The V end was cut by 0 bases, the J end by 4 bases, with 13 bases between. The CDR3 coding sequence is TGCAGCGTTGAAGACGAGGGGCCTGGATACAATGAGCAGTTCTTC. Amino acids: CSVEDEGPGYNEQFF.

This clonotype was seen a handful of times. V gene TRBV27 combines with J gene TRBJ1-5; D gene uncertain. The V end was cut by 0 bases, the J end by 0 bases, with 3 bases between. Germline values: CDR1 MNHEY, CDR2 SMNVEV (reference sequence). The CDR3 is made up of 14 amino acids. CDR3 nucleotides: TGTGCCAGCAGTTTATCGGGTAGCAATCAGCCCCAGCATTTT. Translated: CASSLSGSNQPQHF.

This clonotype was seen once. The chain uses TRBV5-1 and TRBJ2-7; D gene unclear. Trimming left V 4 bases short and J 0 bases short, with 5 bases between. CDR3 length equals 12 residues. Germline CDR1 SGHRS, CDR2 YFSETQ. The CDR3 DNA follows: TGCGCCAGCAGCCTTCCCTCCTACGAGCAGTACTTC. This encodes CASSLPSYEQYF. Using reference TRBV5-1 and TRBJ2-7 for the parts outside the CDR3, the full variable domain is KAGVTQTPRYLIKTRGQQVTLSCSPISGHRSVSWYQQTPGQGLQFLFEYFSETQRNKGNFPGRFSGRQFSNSRSEMNVSTLELGDSALYLCASSLPSYEQYFGPGTRLTVT.

The V gene is TRBV28, the J gene TRBJ2-1; D tentatively reads TRBD1 or TRBD2 (5 bases each). Trimming cost V 5 bases and J 5 bases, with 16 bases left between them. There are 15 residues in the CDR3. CDR1 is MDHEN and CDR2 is SYDVKM in the germline V gene. In DNA form, the CDR3 reads TGTGCCAGCAGTCTACCTGGGACGTTAGACAATGAGCAGTTCTTC. This encodes CASSLPGTLDNEQFF.

This chain links TRBV5-6 with TRBJ2-1; D unresolved. Germline values: CDR1 SGHDT, CDR2 YYEEEE. Trimming took off 5 bases at V and 7 bases at J, with 13 bases between the two ends. This CDR3 is built from 13 residues. CDR3 loop: CASRPAVGNEQFF. DNA of the CDR3: TGTGCCAGCAGGCCGGCGGTAGGGAATGAGCAGTTCTTC.

The rearrangement links TRBV4-2 to TRBJ2-1, with a tentative D call TRBD2 (6 bases). This CDR3 spans 15 amino acids. Between the trimmed V and J ends, which lost 4 bases and 6 bases, there was a span of 16 bases. CDR1 and CDR2 (germline): LGHNA, YNFKEQ. The CDR3 region is CASSPGGGDFNEQFF. As DNA, the CDR3 is TGTGCCAGCAGCCCGGGCGGAGGGGATTTCAATGAGCAGTTCTTC.